What follows describes a single T cell receptor (beta chain). Its antigen is not known. This entry comes from a study of post-analysis software for immune sequencing data. Study-wide results and limits: Same-batch samples co-clustered strongly by F measure. When patients were compared with controls, 4 or 5 TRBV segments were more frequent, TRBV5-6, TRBV5-1 and TRBV20-1 among them. Compared against controls, patients with multiple sclerosis displayed significantly lower normalized Chao1 diversity.

Tagging with unique molecular identifiers was a feature of the TCR beta cDNA libraries. TCRdb redid the calling of the PCR reads with MiXCR, one entry per CDR3 protein. This sample has over 700,000 distinct CDR3 sequences; about 32% occur once, and the top ten carry roughly 0.53%. J lost 5 bases, V lost 5 bases, and 11 bases had no gene match. The CDR3 extends over 15 amino acids. The clonotype was recovered from a girl aged 10 to 17 with multiple sclerosis. Sequenced material: blood. The genes are TRBV12-3 or TRBV12-4 and TRBJ2-5; TRBD2 agrees at 7 bases. CDR3 amino acids: CASSPRLGREETQYF. In nucleotides, the CDR3 is TGTGCCAGCAGTCCTCGGTTGGGGAGGGAGGAGACCCAGTACTTC.